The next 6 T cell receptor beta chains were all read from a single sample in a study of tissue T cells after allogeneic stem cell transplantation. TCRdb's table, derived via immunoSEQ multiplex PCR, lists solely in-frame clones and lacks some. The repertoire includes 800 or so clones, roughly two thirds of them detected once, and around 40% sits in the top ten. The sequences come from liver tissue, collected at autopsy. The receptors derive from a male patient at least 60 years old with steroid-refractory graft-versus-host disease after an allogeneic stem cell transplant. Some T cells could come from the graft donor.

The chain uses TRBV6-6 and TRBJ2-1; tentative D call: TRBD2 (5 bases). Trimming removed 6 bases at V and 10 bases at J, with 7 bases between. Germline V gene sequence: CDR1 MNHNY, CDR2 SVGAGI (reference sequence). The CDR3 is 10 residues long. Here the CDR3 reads CASRGGEQFF. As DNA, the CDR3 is TGTGCCAGCAGGGGCGGGGAGCAGTTCTTC.

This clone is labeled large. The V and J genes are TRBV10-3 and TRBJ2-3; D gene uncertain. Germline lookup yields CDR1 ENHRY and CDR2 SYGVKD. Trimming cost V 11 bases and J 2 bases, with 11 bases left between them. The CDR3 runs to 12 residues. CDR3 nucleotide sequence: TGTGCCCGCCCGGATCCCACAGATACGCAGTATTTT. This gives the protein CARPDPTDTQYF.

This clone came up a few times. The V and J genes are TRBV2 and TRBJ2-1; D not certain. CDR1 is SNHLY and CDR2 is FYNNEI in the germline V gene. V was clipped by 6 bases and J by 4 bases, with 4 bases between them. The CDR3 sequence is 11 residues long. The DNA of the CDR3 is TGTGCCAGCAGAAGATACAATGAGCAGTTCTTC. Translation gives CASRRYNEQFF.

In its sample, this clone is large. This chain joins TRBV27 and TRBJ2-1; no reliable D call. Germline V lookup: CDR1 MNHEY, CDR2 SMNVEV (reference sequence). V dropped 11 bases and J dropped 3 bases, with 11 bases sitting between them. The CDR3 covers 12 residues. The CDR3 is CAVSRNYNEQFF. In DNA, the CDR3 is TGTGCCGTCTCCCGGAACTACAATGAGCAGTTCTTC.

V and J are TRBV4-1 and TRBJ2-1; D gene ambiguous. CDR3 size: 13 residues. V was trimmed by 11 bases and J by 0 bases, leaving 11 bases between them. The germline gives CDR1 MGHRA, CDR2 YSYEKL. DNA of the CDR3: TGCGCCTCCGCCTTTTCCTCCTACAATGAGCAGTTCTTC. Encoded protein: CASAFSSYNEQFF.

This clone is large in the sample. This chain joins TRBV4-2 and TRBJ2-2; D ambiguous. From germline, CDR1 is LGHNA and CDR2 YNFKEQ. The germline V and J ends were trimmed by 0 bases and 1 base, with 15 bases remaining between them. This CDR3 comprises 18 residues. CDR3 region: CASSQDRLGPVNTGELFF. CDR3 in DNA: TGTGCCAGCAGCCAAGATAGGTTAGGGCCCGTGAACACCGGGGAGCTGTTTTTT.